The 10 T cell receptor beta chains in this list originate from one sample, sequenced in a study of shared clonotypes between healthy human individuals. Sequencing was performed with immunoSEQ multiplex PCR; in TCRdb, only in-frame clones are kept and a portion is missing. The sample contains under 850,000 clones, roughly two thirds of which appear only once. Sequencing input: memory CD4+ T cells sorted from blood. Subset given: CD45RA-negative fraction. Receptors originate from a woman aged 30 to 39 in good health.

CDR3 amino acids: CASSPWLQGTDTQYF. CDR3 DNA: TGTGCCAGCTCACCGTGGCTGCAGGGGACAGATACGCAGTATTTT. The gene calls are TRBV18 and TRBJ2-3; D possibly corresponds to TRBD1 (6 bases). This CDR3 is built from 15 residues. Trimming took off 3 bases at V and 3 bases at J, with 13 bases between the two ends. Germline-derived CDR1 and CDR2 are KGHSH and LQKENI.

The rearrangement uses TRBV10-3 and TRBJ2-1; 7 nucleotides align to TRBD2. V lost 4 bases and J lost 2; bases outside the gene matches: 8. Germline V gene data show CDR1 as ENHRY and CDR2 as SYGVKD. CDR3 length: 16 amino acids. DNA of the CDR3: TGTGCCATCAGTGGCGACTCTAGCGGCACCTACAATGAGCAGTTCTTC. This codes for CAISGDSSGTYNEQFF.

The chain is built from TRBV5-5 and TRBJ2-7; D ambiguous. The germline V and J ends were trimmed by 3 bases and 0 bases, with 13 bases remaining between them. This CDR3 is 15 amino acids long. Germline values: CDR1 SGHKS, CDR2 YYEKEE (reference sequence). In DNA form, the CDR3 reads TGTGCCAGCAGCTCCGCGTGGGGTTCCTCCTACGAGCAGTACTTC. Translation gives CASSSAWGSSYEQYF.

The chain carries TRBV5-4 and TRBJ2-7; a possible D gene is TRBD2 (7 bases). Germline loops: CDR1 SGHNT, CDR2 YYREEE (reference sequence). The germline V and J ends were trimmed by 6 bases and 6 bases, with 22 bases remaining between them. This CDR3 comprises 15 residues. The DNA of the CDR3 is TGTGCCAGCAACAAAAAGGGGGGGCGGCCCATCGAGCAGTACTTC. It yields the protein CASNKKGGRPIEQYF.

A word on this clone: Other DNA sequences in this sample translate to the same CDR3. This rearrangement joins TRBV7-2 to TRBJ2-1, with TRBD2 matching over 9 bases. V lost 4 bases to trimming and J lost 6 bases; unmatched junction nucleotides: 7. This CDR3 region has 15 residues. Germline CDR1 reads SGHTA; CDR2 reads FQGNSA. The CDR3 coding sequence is TGTGCCAGCAGCTCGATAGCGGGAGTTGGCAATGAGCAGTTCTTC. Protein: CASSSIAGVGNEQFF.

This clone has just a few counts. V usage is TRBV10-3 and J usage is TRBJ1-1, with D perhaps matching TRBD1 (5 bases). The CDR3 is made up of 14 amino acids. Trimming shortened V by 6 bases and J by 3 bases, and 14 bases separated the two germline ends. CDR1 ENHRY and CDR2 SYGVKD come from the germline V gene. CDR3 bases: TGTGCCATCAGACCGGAAGGGGCAGACACTGAAGCTTTCTTT. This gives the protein CAIRPEGADTEAFF.

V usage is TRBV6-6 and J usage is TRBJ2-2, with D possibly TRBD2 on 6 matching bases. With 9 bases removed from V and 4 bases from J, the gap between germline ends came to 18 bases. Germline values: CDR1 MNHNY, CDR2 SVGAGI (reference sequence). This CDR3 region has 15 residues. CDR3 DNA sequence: TGTGCCAGTTCCTGGGGTGGGGGGAGCACCGGGGAGCTGTTTTTT. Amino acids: CASSWGGGSTGELFF.

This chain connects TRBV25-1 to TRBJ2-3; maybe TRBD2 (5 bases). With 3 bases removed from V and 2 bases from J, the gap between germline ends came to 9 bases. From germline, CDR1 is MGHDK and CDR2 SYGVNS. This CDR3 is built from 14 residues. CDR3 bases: TGTGCCAGCAGTGAGAGCGGCTACACAGATACGCAGTATTTT. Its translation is CASSESGYTDTQYF. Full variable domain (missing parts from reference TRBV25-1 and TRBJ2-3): EADIYQTPRYLVIGTGKKITLECSQTMGHDKMYWYQQDPGMELHLIHYSYGVNSTEKGDLSSESTVSRIRTEHFPLTLESARPSHTSQYLCASSESGYTDTQYFGPGTRLTVL.

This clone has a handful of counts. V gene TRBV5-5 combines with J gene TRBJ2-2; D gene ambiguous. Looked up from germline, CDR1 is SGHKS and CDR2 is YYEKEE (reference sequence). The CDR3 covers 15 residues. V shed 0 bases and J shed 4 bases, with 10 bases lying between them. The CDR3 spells CASSLDLPPTGELFF. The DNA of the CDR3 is TGTGCCAGCAGCTTGGACCTACCGCCCACCGGGGAGCTGTTTTTT.

The CDR3 region is CATSRPPTSGRADTQYF. The CDR3 nucleotides read TGTGCCACCAGCAGACCACCTACTAGCGGGAGAGCAGATACGCAGTATTTT. The chain couples TRBV15 to TRBJ2-3; 11 nucleotides match TRBD2. The CDR3 sequence is 17 residues long. Losses at the gene ends were 2 bases for V and 4 bases for J; bases not matched to a gene: 8. The germline V gene has CDR1 LNHNV and CDR2 YYDKDF (reference sequence).